Below are 4 T cell receptor beta chains sequenced from a single sample in a study of blood T cell repertoires in COVID-19 (dated by TCRdb to 2019 to 2021). Receptors were amplified or captured by the immunoSEQ multiplex PCR assay. TCRdb stores this immuneACCESS table with in-frame sequences only. Part of the clones is absent; in the studies checked, under half of the shortfall reflects unresolved V genes, and no reason is known for the rest. The sample data list about 210,000 clones, and over 75% of these were observed just once. Together, the top ten hold approximately 2.4% of the sample. The sample consisted of peripheral blood. The receptors shown here come from a woman in her 70s with COVID-19, enrolled during active disease.

This chain joins TRBV15 and TRBJ2-7; D remains unclear. Germline CDR1 reads LNHNV; CDR2 reads YYDKDF (reference sequence). V lost 3 bases and J lost 6, with 12 bases in between. CDR3 length: 13 amino acids. CDR3 bases: TGTGCCACCAGCAGGTTGGTGAGCTCCGAGCAGTACTTC. The encoded protein is CATSRLVSSEQYF.

The chain has TRBV6-6 and TRBJ1-5; TRBD1 matches at 9 bases. From germline, CDR1 is MNHNY and CDR2 SVGAGI (reference sequence). The CDR3 contains 18 residues. V dropped 5 bases and J dropped 1; count of bases not matched to a gene: 12. CDR3 coding DNA: TGTGCCAGCAGTCCCCAGCCGGGGGGGACAGGGAGCAATCAGCCCCAGCATTTT. This translates into CASSPQPGGTGSNQPQHF.

This clone appeared once. The gene calls are TRBV7-8 and TRBJ2-7, with TRBD1 identical over 8 bases. Germline V gives CDR1 SGHVS, CDR2 FQNEAQ. The CDR3 loop spans 15 amino acids. Trimming removed 4 bases from V and 4 bases from J; junction bases left unmatched: 9. The CDR3 loop is CASSWKQGEGYEQYF. For the CDR3, the DNA is TGTGCCAGCAGCTGGAAACAGGGGGAAGGATACGAGCAGTACTTC.

The rearrangement uses TRBV7-2 and TRBJ2-7; TRBD1 might be the D (5 bases). V dropped 2 bases and J dropped 3 bases, with 11 bases sitting between them. Germline V lookup: CDR1 SGHTA, CDR2 FQGNSA. The CDR3 covers 14 residues. The CDR3 reads CASSLSQGFYEQYF. Written as DNA, the CDR3 is TGTGCCAGCAGCTTATCGCAGGGTTTCTACGAGCAGTACTTC.